This T cell receptor (beta chain) is from a study of T cell responses to AZD1222 COVID-19 vaccine. V lost 1 base and J lost 0, with 6 bases in between. In germline, CDR1 is LGHNT, CDR2 FRNRAP. The CDR3 totals 15 residues. Sequenced by immunoSEQ multiplex PCR; TCRdb stores in-frame clones only, minus some. The sample contains fewer than 70,000 clones, 89% of which appear only once. The specimen was peripheral blood, collected 28 days after the second AZD1222 dose. The chain uses TRBV12-5 and TRBJ2-2; no definite D call. The receptor was isolated from an adult who received the AZD1222 COVID-19 vaccine. The CDR3 loop is CASGLGTANTGELFF. CDR3 DNA sequence: TGTGCTAGTGGTTTGGGGACGGCGAACACCGGGGAGCTGTTTTTT.